Below are 5 T cell receptor beta chains sequenced from a single sample in a study of T cell changes during pregnancy in multiple sclerosis. The protocol was immunoSEQ multiplex PCR, while the TCRdb copy is restricted to in-frame clones and leaves out a portion. Among 39,000 or so clones, 94% were seen once, and the ten largest hold roughly 8.1%. The specimen comprised CD8+ T cells from peripheral blood mononuclear cells, sampled in the third trimester of pregnancy. Receptor source: a female donor with multiple sclerosis, enrolled in a pregnancy study.

The rearrangement links TRBV18 to TRBJ2-1; 8 bases agree with TRBD2. V was pared by 1 base and J by 7 bases, with 12 bases of the junction left unmatched. The CDR3 is 17 residues long. From germline, CDR1 is KGHSH and CDR2 LQKENI. This CDR3 is CASSPQSSGLIRNEQFF. The CDR3 DNA sequence: TGTGCCAGCTCACCACAATCTAGCGGGCTGATCAGAAATGAGCAGTTCTTC. The full variable domain, its missing parts supplied by reference TRBV18 and TRBJ2-1, is NAGVMQNPRHLVRRRGQEARLRCSPMKGHSHVYWYRQLPEEGLKFMVYLQKENIIDESGMPKERFSAEFPKEGPSILRIQQVVRGDSAAYFCASSPQSSGLIRNEQFFGPGTRLTVL.

This rearrangement joins TRBV5-1 to TRBJ2-1; the D is unclear. V dropped 2 bases and J dropped 0 bases, with 9 bases sitting between them. This CDR3 is 15 amino acids long. Per germline, CDR1 SGHRS and CDR2 YFSETQ. DNA of the CDR3: TGCGCCAGCAGCTTCTTCGAGAGCTCCTACAATGAGCAGTTCTTC. Translating it yields CASSFFESSYNEQFF.

V usage is TRBV5-1 and J usage is TRBJ2-7; 10 bases agree with TRBD1. Germline V gene lookup returns CDR1 SGHRS and CDR2 YFSETQ. CDR3 length: 15 amino acids. The V segment lost 1 base and the J segment 7 bases; nucleotides outside the gene matches: 8. The CDR3 spells CASSLKGQGMREQYF. CDR3 coding DNA: TGCGCCAGCAGCTTGAAGGGACAGGGGATGCGGGAGCAGTACTTC.

This clone was observed a few times. The chain recombines TRBV5-6 with TRBJ2-6; D is unresolved. The length of the CDR3 is 17 residues. Looked up from germline, CDR1 is SGHDT and CDR2 is YYEEEE. V lost 5 bases, J lost 1 base, and 16 bases lay in between. The DNA of the CDR3 is TGTGCCAGCAGTCAACTACTGAGTGGGTCTGGGGCCAACGTCCTGACTTTC. This gives the protein CASSQLLSGSGANVLTF. Using reference TRBV5-6 and TRBJ2-6 for the parts outside the CDR3, the full variable domain is DAGVTQSPTHLIKTRGQQVTLRCSPKSGHDTVSWYQQALGQGPQFIFQYYEEEERQRGNFPDRFSGHQFPNYSSELNVNALLLGDSALYLCASSQLLSGSGANVLTFGAGSRLTVL.

V and J are TRBV6-5 and TRBJ1-2, with D uncertain. V lost 0 bases and J 5 bases, leaving 10 bases between the germline ends. CDR3 length equals 14 residues. Germline V gene sequence: CDR1 MNHEY, CDR2 SVGAGI. CDR3 in amino acids: CASSYSQAGYGYTF. For the CDR3, the DNA is TGTGCCAGCAGTTACTCGCAGGCGGGGTATGGCTACACCTTC.